Presented here are 31 T cell receptor beta chains from one specimen sequenced in a study of type 1 regulatory T cells. Each CDR3 protein is one row after TCRdb ran MiXCR on the reads. This repertoire shows about 62,000 distinct CDR3 sequences, approximately 60% found once; its top ten account for less than 2%. Antigens for these TCRs are unknown. The sequencing sample was made of cultured non-Tr1 T cells, either the whole culture or a sorted T cell fraction (not recorded which). All receptors derive from a human donor in good health.

This clonotype qualifies as medium-sized (0.01 to 0.1%). The chain carries TRBV7-2 and TRBJ2-3; 11 nucleotides align to TRBD2. The germline V gene encodes CDR1 SGHTA and CDR2 FQGNSA. V shed 3 bases, J shed 3 bases, and the junction held 5 bases outside the gene matches. This CDR3 comprises 16 residues. CDR3 amino acids: CASSLLAGGPTDTQYF. The CDR3 region has the DNA TGTGCCAGCAGCTTGCTAGCGGGGGGCCCTACAGATACGCAGTATTTT.

The chain carries TRBV7-6 and TRBJ1-1; D perhaps matches TRBD1 (5 bases). Germline assignment: CDR1 SGHVS and CDR2 FNYEAQ. This CDR3 region has 16 residues. Between the trimmed V and J ends, which lost 5 bases and 2 bases, there was a span of 18 bases. Here the CDR3 DNA reads TGTGCCAGCAGCCCCGCTAGTCCAGGGCCAAACACTGAAGCTTTCTTT. Its protein product is CASSPASPGPNTEAFF.

The chain is built from TRBV5-4 and TRBJ2-7; D unresolved. Trimming removed 1 base at V and 1 base at J, with 3 bases between. From germline, CDR1 is SGHNT and CDR2 YYREEE (reference sequence). This CDR3 comprises 12 residues. The CDR3 loop reads CASSLPSYEQYF. As DNA, the CDR3 is TGTGCCAGCAGCTTGCCGTCCTACGAGCAGTACTTC.

The V and J genes are TRBV20-1 and TRBJ1-6; 9 bases are a match to TRBD1. This CDR3 is 13 amino acids long. Germline trimming cut 4 bases from V and 10 bases from J; bases unmatched to any gene: 5. Per the germline V gene, CDR1 is DFQATT and CDR2 is SNEGSKA (reference sequence). The CDR3 sequence is CSAIGQGTSPLHF. The DNA for the CDR3 is TGCAGTGCTATCGGACAGGGGACGTCACCCCTCCACTTT.

This clonotype was picked up one time. The genes are TRBV24-1 and TRBJ2-7, with a tentative D call TRBD2 (6 bases). Germline V CDR1 and CDR2: KGHDR, SFDVKD. The CDR3 spans 16 residues. The ends were cut back, 5 bases at V and 1 base at J, with 17 bases in the middle. The CDR3 region has the DNA TGTGCCACCAGTGCCAAAGCTAGGGGAGGTTCCTACGAGCAGTACTTC. As protein: CATSAKARGGSYEQYF.

J is TRBJ1-1 and V is TRBV7-7, with D possibly TRBD1 on 5 matching bases. The V gene lost 2 bases and the J gene lost 3 bases, with 7 bases spanning the gap. The CDR3 is 13 residues long. Germline V gives CDR1 SSHAT, CDR2 FNYEAQ (reference sequence). The DNA of the CDR3 is TGTGCCAGCAGCTTAACACAGGACACTGAAGCTTTCTTT. Protein sequence: CASSLTQDTEAFF.

This chain links TRBV28 with TRBJ1-5; a weak D match, TRBD1 (5 bases). Germline lookup yields CDR1 MDHEN and CDR2 SYDVKM. The CDR3 runs to 12 residues. The ends were cut back, 5 bases at V and 10 bases at J, with 12 bases in the middle. The CDR3 sequence is CASSLGQGPQHF. The CDR3 DNA reads TGTGCCAGCAGTCTCGGACAAGGCCCCCAGCATTTT.

The J gene is TRBJ2-3, the V gene TRBV6-1; tentatively, D is TRBD2 (6 bases). V was trimmed by 0 bases and J by 2 bases, leaving 18 bases between them. The CDR3 covers 18 residues. Germline V lookup: CDR1 MNHNS, CDR2 SASEGT. Written as DNA, the CDR3 is TGTGCCAGCAGTGAAGCGACCTGGGCTAGCGAGGCCACAGATACGCAGTATTTT. Translated: CASSEATWASEATDTQYF.

This clonotype turned up a few times. The chain couples TRBV24-1 to TRBJ2-2; 9 nucleotides match TRBD1. Germline trimming cut 3 bases from V and 4 bases from J; bases unmatched to any gene: 5. The CDR3 extends over 16 amino acids. Germline CDR1 is KGHDR and CDR2 is SFDVKD. The CDR3 spells CATSDARTGATGELFF. The CDR3 coding sequence is TGTGCCACCAGTGATGCCAGGACAGGGGCCACCGGGGAGCTGTTTTTT.

The chain has TRBV7-8 and TRBJ2-5; no reliable D call. Germline V gene data show CDR1 as SGHVS and CDR2 as FQNEAQ. Trimming left V 5 bases short and J 4 bases short, with 17 bases between. CDR3 length: 15 residues. The CDR3 DNA follows: TGTGCCAGCAGCCCCGGGCGTCGAGTTTCAGAGACCCAGTACTTC. Residues: CASSPGRRVSETQYF.

The chain couples TRBV7-9 to TRBJ2-7, with a possible D match to TRBD2 (7 bases). Germline V gene data show CDR1 as SEHNR and CDR2 as FQNEAQ (reference sequence). This CDR3 comprises 22 residues. V was trimmed by 4 bases and J by 2 bases, leaving 36 bases between them. CDR3: CASSSNSGERLAVITSTYEQYF. Written as DNA, the CDR3 is TGTGCCAGCAGCTCGAACTCAGGGGAGAGACTAGCCGTGATTACCTCAACCTACGAGCAGTACTTC.

Only one count was recorded for this clonotype. The V gene is TRBV27, the J gene TRBJ2-1; no definite D call. CDR1 MNHEY and CDR2 SMNVEV come from the germline V gene (reference sequence). V lost 2 bases and J 6 bases, leaving 8 bases between the germline ends. CDR3 length equals 13 residues. As DNA, the CDR3 is TGTGCCAGCAGTTTAGGGCGGTTCAATGAGCAGTTCTTC. It is translated as CASSLGRFNEQFF.

The genes are TRBV7-2 and TRBJ1-5; D may be TRBD1 (5 bases). This CDR3 is 15 amino acids long. With 1 base removed from V and 2 bases from J, the gap between germline ends came to 9 bases. Per germline, CDR1 SGHTA and CDR2 FQGNSA. The CDR3 sequence is CASSLGGDGNQPQHF. The CDR3 region has the DNA TGTGCCAGCAGCTTAGGAGGGGACGGCAATCAGCCCCAGCATTTT.

The genes are TRBV7-2 and TRBJ2-1; D remains ambiguous. V was pared by 2 bases and J by 1 base, with 9 bases between. The CDR3 extends over 15 amino acids. Germline V gene sequence: CDR1 SGHTA, CDR2 FQGNSA. The DNA of the CDR3 is TGTGCCAGCAGCTTATTCCCTGATTCCTACAATGAGCAGTTCTTC. It encodes CASSLFPDSYNEQFF. The complete variable domain, with remaining parts taken from reference TRBV7-2 and TRBJ2-1, reads GAGVSQSPSNKVTEKGKDVELRCDPISGHTALYWYRQSLGQGLEFLIYFQGNSAPDKSGLPSDRFSAERTGGSVSTLTIQRTQQEDSAVYLCASSLFPDSYNEQFFGPGTRLTVL.

In this sample, this clonotype turned up a few times. J is TRBJ2-7 and V is TRBV20-1; D perhaps matches TRBD2 (6 bases). V shed 5 bases and J shed 3 bases, with 14 bases lying between them. The CDR3 has 13 residues. The germline CDR1 and CDR2 sequences are DFQATT and SNEGSKA (reference sequence). CDR3 sequence (DNA): TGCAGTGCTGTCCGGGTCGGGGGCTACGAGCAGTACTTC. This translates into CSAVRVGGYEQYF.

V usage is TRBV5-1 and J usage is TRBJ2-3; D is possibly TRBD2 (6 bases). The CDR3 covers 15 residues. Germline CDR1 reads SGHRS; CDR2 reads YFSETQ. Deletions cut 2 bases from V and 4 bases from J, with 14 bases between. The CDR3 DNA is TGCGCCAGCAGCTTACGCGGGATGGGCGCAGATACGCAGTATTTT. Translated, it gives CASSLRGMGADTQYF.

The chain is built from TRBV5-6 and TRBJ1-1; 8 bases match TRBD1. The ends lost 0 bases at V and 5 bases at J; junction bases unmatched: 6. The CDR3 runs to 15 residues. Germline V CDR1 and CDR2: SGHDT, YYEEEE. The CDR3 reads CASSLAGTGPTEAFF. The CDR3 DNA follows: TGTGCCAGCAGCTTGGCCGGGACAGGCCCTACTGAAGCTTTCTTT. Using reference TRBV5-6 and TRBJ1-1 for the parts outside the CDR3, the full variable domain is DAGVTQSPTHLIKTRGQQVTLRCSPKSGHDTVSWYQQALGQGPQFIFQYYEEEERQRGNFPDRFSGHQFPNYSSELNVNALLLGDSALYLCASSLAGTGPTEAFFGQGTRLTVV.

This clonotype was counted a few times. CDR3 amino acids: CASKLTSGRTDTQYF. DNA for the CDR3: TGCGCCAGCAAATTGACTAGCGGGAGAACAGATACGCAGTATTTT. V gene TRBV10-2 combines with J gene TRBJ2-3; TRBD2 agrees at 12 bases. The CDR3 sequence is 15 residues long. CDR1 WSHSY and CDR2 SAAADI come from the germline V gene. The junction had 5 bases not matched to a gene; V was cut back by 7 bases and J by 3 bases.

The chain couples TRBV7-2 to TRBJ2-2, with 8 bases identical to TRBD1. Unmatched junction bases numbered 1, after V lost 3 bases and J lost 1 base. This CDR3 comprises 15 residues. Germline V gene lookup returns CDR1 SGHTA and CDR2 FQGNSA. The CDR3 protein is CASSFDRGNTGELFF. In DNA, the CDR3 is TGTGCCAGCAGCTTTGACAGGGGGAACACCGGGGAGCTGTTTTTT.

V gene TRBV5-1 combines with J gene TRBJ2-5; D is unresolved. Trimming pared 6 bases from V and 2 bases from J, leaving 5 bases between. Germline-derived CDR1 and CDR2 are SGHRS and YFSETQ. This CDR3 is 11 amino acids long. CDR3 nucleotides: TGCGCCAGCACGTTACAAGAGACCCAGTACTTC. Protein: CASTLQETQYF.

This clonotype was detected only a few times. The V and J genes are TRBV20-1 and TRBJ2-7; TRBD2 aligns across 11 bases. The CDR3 runs to 16 residues. With 3 bases clipped from V and 2 bases from J, the junction kept 9 bases outside the gene matches. Germline V lookup: CDR1 DFQATT, CDR2 SNEGSKA (reference sequence). CDR3 sequence reads: CSASPMATSGTYEQYF. Written as DNA, the CDR3 is TGCAGTGCTAGCCCCATGGCGACTAGCGGGACCTACGAGCAGTACTTC.

The chain combines TRBV2 with TRBJ1-5, with TRBD1 as a possible D gene (6 bases). The CDR3 is 14 residues long. CDR1 SNHLY and CDR2 FYNNEI come from the germline V gene. The V gene lost 6 bases and the J gene lost 8 bases, with 17 bases spanning the gap. The CDR3 is CASRGGVEGKPQHF. In DNA, the CDR3 is TGTGCCAGCAGAGGGGGGGTGGAGGGAAAGCCCCAGCATTTT.

The J gene is TRBJ1-1, the V gene TRBV7-9; 9 nucleotides agree with TRBD1. Per germline, CDR1 SEHNR and CDR2 FQNEAQ (reference sequence). CDR3 length: 14 residues. V was pared by 4 bases and J by 5 bases, with 5 bases of the junction left unmatched. The CDR3 region is CASSSTGGGTEAFF. CDR3 coding DNA: TGTGCCAGCAGCTCGACAGGGGGTGGGACTGAAGCTTTCTTT.

The chain has TRBV7-3 and TRBJ2-1; 7 positions agree with TRBD2. The CDR3 is 14 residues long. The V and J ends lost 8 bases and 8 bases, in that order; junction bases with no gene match: 12. Germline assignment: CDR1 SGHTA and CDR2 FQGTGA. The chain's CDR3 is CASSPGSGYDEQFF. The CDR3 DNA sequence: TGTGCCAGCTCCCCGGGTAGCGGGTATGATGAGCAGTTCTTC.

This chain links TRBV10-3 with TRBJ1-5; D unclear. This CDR3 is built from 18 residues. Germline V lookup: CDR1 ENHRY, CDR2 SYGVKD. V lost 0 bases and J lost 2, with 17 bases in between. For the CDR3, the DNA is TGTGCCATCAGTGAGTCGATAACGGCACGTGGGGGCAATCAGCCCCAGCATTTT. It translates to CAISESITARGGNQPQHF.

In this sample, this clonotype turned up a few times. The chain carries TRBV28 and TRBJ2-2; D is possibly TRBD2 (6 bases). CDR1 is MDHEN, CDR2 SYDVKM, per germline. This CDR3 has 17 residues. The V gene lost 6 bases and the J gene lost 0 bases, with 17 bases spanning the gap. CDR3 sequence (DNA): TGTGCCAGCAGGGCGGGACGACCAAGCGCGAACACCGGGGAGCTGTTTTTT. It translates to CASRAGRPSANTGELFF.

The rearrangement links TRBV6-1 to TRBJ2-2; D is ambiguous. The CDR3 sequence is 13 residues long. V lost 6 bases and J lost 7, with 12 bases in between. From germline, CDR1 is MNHNS and CDR2 SASEGT. The CDR3 is CASSVGGVGELFF. CDR3 DNA: TGTGCCAGCAGCGTGGGTGGGGTCGGGGAGCTGTTTTTT.

This clonotype was counted a few times. The chain has TRBV11-2 and TRBJ1-1; TRBD1 aligns across 8 bases. V gave up 1 base and J gave up 5 bases; unmatched junction bases: 3. This CDR3 spans 14 amino acids. The V gene's germline CDR1 is SGHAT and CDR2 FQNNGV. CDR3 DNA: TGTGCCAGCAGCTTAGGGTGGACAGGGACTGAAGCTTTCTTT. This sequence encodes CASSLGWTGTEAFF.

This clonotype was picked up a small number of times. The chain uses TRBV28 and TRBJ2-7; a possible D gene is TRBD2 (7 bases). Germline values: CDR1 MDHEN, CDR2 SYDVKM. Trimming cost V 7 bases and J 3 bases, with 25 bases left between them. The CDR3 covers 17 residues. The CDR3 here is CASTPGGRMESYYEQYF. CDR3 DNA: TGTGCCAGCACCCCCGGGGGGCGCATGGAAAGTTACTACGAGCAGTACTTC.

The CDR3 region has the DNA TGTGCCACCAGCAATATACCTCACAATGAGCAGTTCTTC. This sequence encodes CATSNIPHNEQFF. The V call is TRBV15, the J call TRBJ2-1; no reliable D call. This CDR3 has 13 amino acids. Germline V gene data show CDR1 as LNHNV and CDR2 as YYDKDF (reference sequence). The V end lost 4 bases, the J end lost 5 bases, and 9 bases lay between the germline ends.

DNA for the CDR3: TGCGCCAGCAGAAAGATTGGACTAGCGGAGAAGTACAATGAGCAGTTCTTC. Protein sequence: CASRKIGLAEKYNEQFF. This chain uses TRBV5-1 with TRBJ2-1; TRBD2 agrees at 10 bases. Trimming cost V 5 bases and J 4 bases; bases outside gene matches: 12. Germline-derived CDR1 and CDR2 are SGHRS and YFSETQ. This CDR3 spans 17 amino acids.